What follows is one TCR beta chain and its context. This specimen comes from a study of blood T cell repertoires in COVID-19. Recovery meant two consecutive negative NP/OP PCR tests, professional clearance, or resolved symptoms. The table came from immunoSEQ multiplex PCR; TCRdb's copy has only in-frame clones and leaves some out. Among 110,000 to 150,000 clones listed, 75% to 90% were seen once. The CDR3 consists of 15 residues. Germline lookup yields CDR1 LNHNV and CDR2 YYDKDF (reference sequence). J gave up 4 bases and V 2 bases, and 6 bases lay outside the gene matches. Sequencing used PBMCs or T cells enriched from blood (not recorded which). V gene TRBV15 combines with J gene TRBJ1-2, with 8 bases fitting TRBD1. This TCR was recovered from a man in his forties or fifties who had recovered from COVID-19. CDR3 residues: CATSRQQGAIYGYTF. For the CDR3, the DNA is TGTGCCACCAGCAGACAGCAGGGGGCTATCTATGGCTACACCTTC.